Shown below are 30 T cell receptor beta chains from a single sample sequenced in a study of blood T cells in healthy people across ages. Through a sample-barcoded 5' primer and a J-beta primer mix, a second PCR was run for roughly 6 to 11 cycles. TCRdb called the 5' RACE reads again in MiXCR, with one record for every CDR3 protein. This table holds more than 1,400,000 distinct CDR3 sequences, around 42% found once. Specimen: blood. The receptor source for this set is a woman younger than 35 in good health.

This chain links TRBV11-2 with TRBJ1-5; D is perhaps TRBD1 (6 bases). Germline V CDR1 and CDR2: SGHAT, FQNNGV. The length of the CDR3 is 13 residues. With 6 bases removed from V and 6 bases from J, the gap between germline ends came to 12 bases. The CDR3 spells CASREGVGQPQHF. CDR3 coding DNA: TGTGCCAGCAGAGAGGGGGTTGGTCAGCCCCAGCATTTT.

The CDR3 sequence is CASSQDQAASYEQYF. The DNA of the CDR3 is TGCGCCAGCAGCCAAGATCAAGCGGCATCCTACGAGCAGTACTTC. The V call is TRBV4-1, the J call TRBJ2-7, with a weak D call TRBD2 (5 bases). This CDR3 has 15 residues. CDR1 is MGHRA and CDR2 is YSYEKL in the germline V gene. Trimming took off 0 bases at V and 1 base at J, with 10 bases between the two ends.

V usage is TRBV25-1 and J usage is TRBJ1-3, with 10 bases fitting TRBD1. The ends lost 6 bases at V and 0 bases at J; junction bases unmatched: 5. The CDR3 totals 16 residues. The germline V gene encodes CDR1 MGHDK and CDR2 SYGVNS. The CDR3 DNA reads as TGTGCCAGCAGGGGGACAGGGGTCTACTCTGGAAACACCATATATTTT. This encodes CASRGTGVYSGNTIYF.

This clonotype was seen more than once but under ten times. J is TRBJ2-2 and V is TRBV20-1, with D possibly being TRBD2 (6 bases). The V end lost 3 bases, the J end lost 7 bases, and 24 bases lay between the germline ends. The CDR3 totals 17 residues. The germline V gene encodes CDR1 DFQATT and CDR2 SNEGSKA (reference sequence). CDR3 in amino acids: CSASSPQIASGDGELFF. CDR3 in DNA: TGCAGTGCTAGTTCTCCGCAGATAGCTTCGGGGGACGGGGAGCTGTTTTTT.

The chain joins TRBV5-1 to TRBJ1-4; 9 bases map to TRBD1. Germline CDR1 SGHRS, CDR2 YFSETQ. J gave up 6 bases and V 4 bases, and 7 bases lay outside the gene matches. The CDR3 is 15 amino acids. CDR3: CASSLTGGGDEKLFF. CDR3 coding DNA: TGCGCCAGCAGCCTTACAGGGGGCGGGGATGAAAAACTGTTTTTT.

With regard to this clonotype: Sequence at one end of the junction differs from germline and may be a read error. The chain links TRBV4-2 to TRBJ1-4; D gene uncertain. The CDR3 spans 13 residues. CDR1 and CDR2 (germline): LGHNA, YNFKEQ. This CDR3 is CASSPSTNERLFF. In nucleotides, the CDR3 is TGTGCCAGCAGCCCCTCAACTAATGAAAGACTGTTTTTT.

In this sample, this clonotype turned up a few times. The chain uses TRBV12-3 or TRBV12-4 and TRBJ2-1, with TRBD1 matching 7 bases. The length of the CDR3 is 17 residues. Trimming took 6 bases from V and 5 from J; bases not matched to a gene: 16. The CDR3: CASRRPPGGQNDNEQFF. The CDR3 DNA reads TGTGCCAGCAGGCGGCCCCCTGGGGGACAGAATGACAATGAGCAGTTCTTC.

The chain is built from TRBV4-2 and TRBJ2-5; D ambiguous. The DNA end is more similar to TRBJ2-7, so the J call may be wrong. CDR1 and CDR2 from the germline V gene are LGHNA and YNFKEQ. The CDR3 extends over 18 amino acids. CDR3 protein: CASSQDRSLGRDGYEQYF. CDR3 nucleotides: TGTGCCAGCAGCCAAGATCGGAGTTTGGGTAGGGATGGGTACGAGCAGTACTTC.

In nucleotides, the CDR3 is TGTGCCAGCAGCCAGTCCGGGCCGGCCTACGAGCAGTACTTC. It translates to CASSQSGPAYEQYF. The V and J genes are TRBV7-2 and TRBJ2-7; D gene ambiguous. V shed 5 bases and J shed 2 bases, with 13 bases lying between them. From germline, CDR1 is SGHTA and CDR2 FQGNSA. The CDR3 runs 14 residues.

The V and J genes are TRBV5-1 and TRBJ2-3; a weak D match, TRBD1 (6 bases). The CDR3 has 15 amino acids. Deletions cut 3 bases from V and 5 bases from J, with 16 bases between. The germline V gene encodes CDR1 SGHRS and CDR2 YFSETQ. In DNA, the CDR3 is TGCGCCAGCAGCTGGACAGACCTGCCGGGAGATACGCAGTATTTT. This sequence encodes CASSWTDLPGDTQYF.

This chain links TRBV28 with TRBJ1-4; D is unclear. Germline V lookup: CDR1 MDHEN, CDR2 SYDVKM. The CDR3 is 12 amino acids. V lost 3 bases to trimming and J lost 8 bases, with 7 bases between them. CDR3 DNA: TGTGCCAGCAGTTTGACGTACGAAAAACTGTTTTTT. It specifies CASSLTYEKLFF.

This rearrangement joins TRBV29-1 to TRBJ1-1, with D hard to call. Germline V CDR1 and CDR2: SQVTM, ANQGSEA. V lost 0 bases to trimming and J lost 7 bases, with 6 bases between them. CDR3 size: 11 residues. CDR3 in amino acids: CSVEELHEAFF. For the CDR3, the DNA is TGCAGCGTTGAAGAGTTACATGAAGCTTTCTTT.

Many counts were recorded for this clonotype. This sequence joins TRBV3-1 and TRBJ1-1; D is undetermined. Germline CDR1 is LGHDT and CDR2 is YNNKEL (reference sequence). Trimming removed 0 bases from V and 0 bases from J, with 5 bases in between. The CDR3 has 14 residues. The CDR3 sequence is CASSQEAMNTEAFF. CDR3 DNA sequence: TGTGCCAGCAGCCAAGAGGCCATGAACACTGAAGCTTTCTTT.

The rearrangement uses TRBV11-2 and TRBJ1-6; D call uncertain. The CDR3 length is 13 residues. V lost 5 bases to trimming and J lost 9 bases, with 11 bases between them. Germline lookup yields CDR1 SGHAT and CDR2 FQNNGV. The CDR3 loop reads CASSERHPSPLHF. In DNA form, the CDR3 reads TGTGCCAGCAGCGAGAGACATCCTTCACCCCTCCACTTT.

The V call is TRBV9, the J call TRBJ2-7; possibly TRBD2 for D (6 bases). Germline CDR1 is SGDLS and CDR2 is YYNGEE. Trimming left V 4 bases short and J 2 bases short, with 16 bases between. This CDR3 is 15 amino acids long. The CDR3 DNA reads TGTGCCAGCAGCACCCTTGGCGGGGCCCCCTACGAGCAGTACTTC. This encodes CASSTLGGAPYEQYF.

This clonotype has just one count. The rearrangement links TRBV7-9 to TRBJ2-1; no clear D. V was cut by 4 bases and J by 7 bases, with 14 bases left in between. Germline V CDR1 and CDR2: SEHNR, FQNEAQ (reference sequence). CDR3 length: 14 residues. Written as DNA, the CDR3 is TGTGCCAGCAGCTCATTCCAGGAGTTGAATGAGCAGTTCTTC. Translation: CASSSFQELNEQFF.

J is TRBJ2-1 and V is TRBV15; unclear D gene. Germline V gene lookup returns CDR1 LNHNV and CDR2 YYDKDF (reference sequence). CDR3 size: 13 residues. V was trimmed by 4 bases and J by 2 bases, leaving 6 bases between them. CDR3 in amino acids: CATSTYPYNEQFF. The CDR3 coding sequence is TGTGCCACCAGCACCTACCCCTACAATGAGCAGTTCTTC. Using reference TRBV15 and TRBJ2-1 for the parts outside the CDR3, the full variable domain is DAMVIQNPRYQVTQFGKPVTLSCSQTLNHNVMYWYQQKSSQAPKLLFHYYDKDFNNEADTPDNFQSRRPNTSFCFLDIRSPGLGDTAMYLCATSTYPYNEQFFGPGTRLTVL.

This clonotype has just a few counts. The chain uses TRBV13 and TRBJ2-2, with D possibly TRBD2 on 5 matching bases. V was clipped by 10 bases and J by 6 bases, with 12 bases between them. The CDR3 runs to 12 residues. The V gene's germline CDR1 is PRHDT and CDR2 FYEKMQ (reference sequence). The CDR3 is CAIRSAAGELFF. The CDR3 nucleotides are TGTGCCATCCGTAGCGCCGCCGGGGAGCTGTTTTTT. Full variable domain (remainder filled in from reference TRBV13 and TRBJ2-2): AAGVIQSPRHLIKEKRETATLKCYPIPRHDTVYWYQQGPGQDPQFLISFYEKMQSDKGSIPDRFSAQQFSDYHSELNMSSLELGDSALYFCAIRSAAGELFFGEGSRLTVL.

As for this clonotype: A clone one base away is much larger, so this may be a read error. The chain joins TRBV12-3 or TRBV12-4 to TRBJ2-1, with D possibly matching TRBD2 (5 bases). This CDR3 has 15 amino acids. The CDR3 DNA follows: TGTGCCAGCAGTCCCCCAGCGGAGAGGTACAATGGGCAGTTCTTC. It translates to CASSPPAERYNGQFF.

The CDR3 region is CSARRGDYSYEQYF. The CDR3 coding sequence is TGCAGTGCTAGAAGGGGCGATTACTCCTACGAGCAGTACTTC. V is TRBV20-1 and J is TRBJ2-7; TRBD1 might be the D (5 bases). Trimming cost V 2 bases and J 0 bases, with 11 bases left between them. The germline V gene has CDR1 DFQATT and CDR2 SNEGSKA (reference sequence). This CDR3 spans 14 amino acids.

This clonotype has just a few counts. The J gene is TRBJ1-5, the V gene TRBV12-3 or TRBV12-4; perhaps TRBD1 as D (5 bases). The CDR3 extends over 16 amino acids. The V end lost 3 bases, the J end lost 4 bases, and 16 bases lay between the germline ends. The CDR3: CASSFQGSVRNQPQHF. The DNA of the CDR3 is TGTGCCAGCAGTTTCCAGGGATCCGTGAGGAATCAGCCCCAGCATTTT.

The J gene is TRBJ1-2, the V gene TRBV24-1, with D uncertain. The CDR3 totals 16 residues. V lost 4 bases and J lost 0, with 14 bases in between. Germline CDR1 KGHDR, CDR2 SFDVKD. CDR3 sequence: CATSDPSREANYGYTF. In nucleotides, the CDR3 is TGTGCCACCAGTGACCCGTCCCGAGAAGCTAACTATGGCTACACCTTC.

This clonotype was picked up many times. DNA for the CDR3: TGTGCCAGCACTCTGGGGGCGGTCGAAGATACGCAGTATTTT. Encoded protein: CASTLGAVEDTQYF. This chain links TRBV6-2 or TRBV6-3 with TRBJ2-3; TRBD1 is a possible D gene (6 bases). V was cut by 7 bases and J by 5 bases, with 16 bases left in between. The V gene's germline CDR1 is MNHEY and CDR2 SVGEGT. The CDR3 is made up of 14 amino acids.

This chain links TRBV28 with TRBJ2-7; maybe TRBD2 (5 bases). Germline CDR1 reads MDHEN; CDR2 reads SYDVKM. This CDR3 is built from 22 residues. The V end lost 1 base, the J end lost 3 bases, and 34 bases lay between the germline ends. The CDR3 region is CASSLFLPRSTILDSKIYEQYF. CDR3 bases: TGTGCCAGCAGTTTATTCTTACCGCGGTCGACCATCCTGGACTCTAAGATCTACGAGCAGTACTTC.

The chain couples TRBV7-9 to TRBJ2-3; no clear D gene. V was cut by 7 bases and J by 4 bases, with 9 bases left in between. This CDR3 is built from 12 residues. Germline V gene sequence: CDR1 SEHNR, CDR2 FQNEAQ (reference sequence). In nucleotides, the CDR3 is TGTGCCAGCAACCGGAGCCCAGATACGCAGTATTTT. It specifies CASNRSPDTQYF.

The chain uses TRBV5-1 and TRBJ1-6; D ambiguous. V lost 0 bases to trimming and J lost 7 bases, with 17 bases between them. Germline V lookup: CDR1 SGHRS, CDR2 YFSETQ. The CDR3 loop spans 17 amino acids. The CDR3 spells CASSLGGWARKNSPLHF. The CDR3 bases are TGCGCCAGCAGCTTGGGTGGGTGGGCAAGGAAGAATTCACCCCTCCACTTT.

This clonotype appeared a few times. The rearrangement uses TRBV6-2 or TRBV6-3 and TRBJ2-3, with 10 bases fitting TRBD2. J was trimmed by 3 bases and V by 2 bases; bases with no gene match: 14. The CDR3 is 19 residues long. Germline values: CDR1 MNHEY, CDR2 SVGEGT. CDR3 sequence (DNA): TGTGCCAGCAGTTACCCGACCGAGCGGGAGGGCCTGGGAACAGATACGCAGTATTTT. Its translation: CASSYPTEREGLGTDTQYF.

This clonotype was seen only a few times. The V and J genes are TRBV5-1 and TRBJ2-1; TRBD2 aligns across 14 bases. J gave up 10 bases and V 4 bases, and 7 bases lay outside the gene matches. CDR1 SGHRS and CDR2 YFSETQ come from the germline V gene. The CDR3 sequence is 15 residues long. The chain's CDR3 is CASSLGLAGVTEQFF. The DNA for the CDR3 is TGCGCCAGCAGCCTGGGACTAGCGGGGGTGACAGAGCAGTTCTTC.

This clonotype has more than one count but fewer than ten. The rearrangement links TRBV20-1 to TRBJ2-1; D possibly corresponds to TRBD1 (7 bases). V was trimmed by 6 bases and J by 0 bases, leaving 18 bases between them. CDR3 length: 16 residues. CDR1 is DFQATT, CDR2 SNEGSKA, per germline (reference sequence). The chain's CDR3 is CSAHAAGGSSYNEQFF. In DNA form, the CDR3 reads TGCAGTGCCCATGCCGCAGGGGGGAGCTCCTACAATGAGCAGTTCTTC.

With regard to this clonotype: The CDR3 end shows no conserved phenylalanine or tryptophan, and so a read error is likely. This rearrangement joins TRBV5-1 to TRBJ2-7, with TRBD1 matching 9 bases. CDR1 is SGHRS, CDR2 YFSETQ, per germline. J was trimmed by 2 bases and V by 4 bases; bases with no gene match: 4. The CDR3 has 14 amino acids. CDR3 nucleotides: TGCGCCAGCAGCATTGGACAGGGGCCCTACGAGCAGTACTAC. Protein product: CASSIGQGPYEQYY.